This T cell receptor beta chain came from a study of Graves' ophthalmopathy and Graves' hyperthyroidism. Study-level findings and limits: This model predicted ophthalmopathy progression (sensitivity 70% to 71%, specificity about 72%). Most thyroid clonotypes expanded beyond 0.001 frequency were also found in blood.

The CDR3 is 14 amino acids. Per germline, CDR1 ENHRY and CDR2 SYGVKD. Amplification of TCR beta CDR3 regions used RNA transcripts. First-round RT-PCR relied on HTBI primers, and a second-round multiplex PCR came next. TCRdb reprocessed the multiplex PCR reads via MiXCR and lists one record per CDR3 protein. The sample holds around 1,000,000 distinct CDR3 sequences; roughly 35% are singletons and the top ten take 11%. To note about this clonotype: Its target is not known. One end of the junction is discordant with germline, which a read error may explain.

Certain patients, namely those with other autoimmune diseases, uncontrolled infections, pregnancy or lactation, were excluded. This TCR was recovered from an adult man with Graves' hyperthyroidism. The source material was peripheral blood or thyroid tissue (not recorded which). The chain joins TRBV10-3 to TRBJ1-5; no reliable D call. Written as DNA, the CDR3 is TGTGCCAGCAGTTTATTCCATAGCAATCAGCCCCAGCATTTT. Its translation is CASSLFHSNQPQHF.